This T cell receptor (beta chain) is drawn from a study of PD-L1 blockade in urothelial cancer. Looking at the study overall: At 6 weeks and at 3 weeks (second dose) after treatment start, blood was analyzed. Peripheral blood specimens exhibited a median yield of approximately 140,000 T cells.

With 2 bases clipped from V and 6 bases from J, the junction kept 5 bases outside the gene matches. The length of the CDR3 is 14 residues. Germline loops: CDR1 SGHNT, CDR2 YYREEE (reference sequence). Patients were diagnosed with urothelial carcinoma, either locally advanced or metastatic. Produced via immunoSEQ multiplex PCR; TCRdb's table is partial and in-frame only. The sample includes some 29,000 clones, 70% to 90% of them seen just once. This receptor was identified in a man aged 50 to 59 with urothelial cancer. The specimen was PBMCs, collected around atezolizumab (anti-PD-L1) treatment. The chain combines TRBV5-4 with TRBJ1-2; 9 bases are shared with TRBD1. In DNA, the CDR3 is TGTGCCAGCAGCTTCGCACAGGGGGCCGATGGCTACACCTTC. It yields the protein CASSFAQGADGYTF.